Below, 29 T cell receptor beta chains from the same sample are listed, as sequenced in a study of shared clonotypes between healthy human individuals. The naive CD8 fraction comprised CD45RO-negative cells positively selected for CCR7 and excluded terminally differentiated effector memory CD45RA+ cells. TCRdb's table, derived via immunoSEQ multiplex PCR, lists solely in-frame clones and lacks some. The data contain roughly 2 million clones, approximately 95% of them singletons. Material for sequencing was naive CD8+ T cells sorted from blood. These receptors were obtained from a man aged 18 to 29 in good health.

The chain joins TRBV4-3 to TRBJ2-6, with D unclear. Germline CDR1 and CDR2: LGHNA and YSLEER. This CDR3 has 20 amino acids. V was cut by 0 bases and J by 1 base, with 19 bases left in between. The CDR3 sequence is CASSQDLVRRSGSGANVLTF. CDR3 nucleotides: TGCGCCAGCAGCCAAGATCTCGTTAGGCGGTCCGGGTCTGGGGCCAACGTCCTGACTTTC.

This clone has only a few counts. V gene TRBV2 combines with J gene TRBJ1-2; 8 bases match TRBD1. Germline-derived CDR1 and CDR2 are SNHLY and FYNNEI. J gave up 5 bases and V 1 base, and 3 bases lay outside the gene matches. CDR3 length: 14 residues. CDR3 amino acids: CASSEVGQGYGYTF. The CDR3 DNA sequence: TGTGCCAGCAGTGAAGTAGGACAGGGTTATGGCTACACCTTC.

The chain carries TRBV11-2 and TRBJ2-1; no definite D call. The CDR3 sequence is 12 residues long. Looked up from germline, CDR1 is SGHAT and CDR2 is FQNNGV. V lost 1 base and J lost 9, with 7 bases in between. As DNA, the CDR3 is TGTGCCAGCAGCTTAGCCCCCCCTGAGCAGTTCTTC. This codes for CASSLAPPEQFF. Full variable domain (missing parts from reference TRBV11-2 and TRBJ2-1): EAGVAQSPRYKIIEKRQSVAFWCNPISGHATLYWYQQILGQGPKLLIQFQNNGVVDDSQLPKDRFSAERLKGVDSTLKIQPAKLEDSAVYLCASSLAPPEQFFGPGTRLTVL.

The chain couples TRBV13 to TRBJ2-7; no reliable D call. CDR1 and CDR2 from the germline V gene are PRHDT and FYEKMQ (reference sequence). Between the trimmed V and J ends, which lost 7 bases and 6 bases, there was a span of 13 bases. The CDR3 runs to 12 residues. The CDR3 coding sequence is TGTGCCAGCACTGATAATCCCCCCGAGCAGTACTTC. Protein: CASTDNPPEQYF.

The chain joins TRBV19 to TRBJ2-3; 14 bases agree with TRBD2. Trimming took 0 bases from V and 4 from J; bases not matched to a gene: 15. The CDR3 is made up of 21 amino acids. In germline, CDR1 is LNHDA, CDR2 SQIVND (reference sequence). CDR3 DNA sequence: TGTGCCAGTAGTATAGATAGACTAGCGGGAGGGCCATTTATTAGCGCAGATACGCAGTATTTT. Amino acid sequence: CASSIDRLAGGPFISADTQYF.

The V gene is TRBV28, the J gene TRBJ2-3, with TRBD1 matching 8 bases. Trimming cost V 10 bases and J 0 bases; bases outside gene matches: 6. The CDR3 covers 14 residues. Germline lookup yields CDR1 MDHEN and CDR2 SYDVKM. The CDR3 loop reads CATDRGDSTDTQYF. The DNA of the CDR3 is TGTGCCACCGACAGGGGCGACAGCACAGATACGCAGTATTTT.

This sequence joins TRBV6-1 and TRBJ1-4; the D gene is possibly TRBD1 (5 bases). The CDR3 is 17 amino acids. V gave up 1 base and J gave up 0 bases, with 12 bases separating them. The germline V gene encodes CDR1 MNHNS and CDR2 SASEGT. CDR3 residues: CASSEDGAHATNEKLFF. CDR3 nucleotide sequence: TGTGCCAGCAGTGAAGACGGGGCCCATGCAACTAATGAAAAACTGTTTTTT.

The CDR3 DNA sequence: TGTGCCAGCAGCCAAGGGGGCGGACAGCCCCAGCATTTT. The encoded protein is CASSQGGGQPQHF. The chain employs TRBV7-8 and TRBJ1-5, with 7 bases aligning to TRBD1. V lost 5 bases, J lost 7 bases, and 5 bases stayed unmatched. The CDR3 is 13 residues long. The germline CDR1 and CDR2 sequences are SGHVS and FQNEAQ. Combining the CDR3 with reference TRBV7-8 and TRBJ1-5 gives the whole variable domain GAGVSQSPRYKVAKRGQDVALRCDPISGHVSLFWYQQALGQGPEFLTYFQNEAQLDKSGLPSDRFFAERPEGSVSTLKIQRTQQEDSAVYLCASSQGGGQPQHFGDGTRLSIL.

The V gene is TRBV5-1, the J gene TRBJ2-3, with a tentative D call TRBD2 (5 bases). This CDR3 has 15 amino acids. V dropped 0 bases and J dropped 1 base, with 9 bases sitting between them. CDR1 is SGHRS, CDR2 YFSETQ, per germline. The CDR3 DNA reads TGCGCCAGCAGCTTGGTCGGAGCGGGCACAGATACGCAGTATTTT. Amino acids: CASSLVGAGTDTQYF.

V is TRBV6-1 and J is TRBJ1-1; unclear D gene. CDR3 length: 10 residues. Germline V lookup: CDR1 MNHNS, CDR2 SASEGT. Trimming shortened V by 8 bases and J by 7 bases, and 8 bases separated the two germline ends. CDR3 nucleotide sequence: TGTGCCAGCCGACACCTTGAAGCTTTCTTT. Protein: CASRHLEAFF.

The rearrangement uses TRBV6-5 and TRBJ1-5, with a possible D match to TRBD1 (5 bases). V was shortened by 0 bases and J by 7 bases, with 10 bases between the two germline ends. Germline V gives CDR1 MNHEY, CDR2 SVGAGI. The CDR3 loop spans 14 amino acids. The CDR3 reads CASSYSGAGQPQHF. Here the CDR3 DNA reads TGTGCCAGCAGTTACTCCGGGGCGGGACAGCCCCAGCATTTT.

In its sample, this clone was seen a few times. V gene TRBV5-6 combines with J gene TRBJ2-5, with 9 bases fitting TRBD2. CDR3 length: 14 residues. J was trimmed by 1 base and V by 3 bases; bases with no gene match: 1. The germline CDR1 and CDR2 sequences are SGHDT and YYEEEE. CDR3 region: CASSSSGAQETQYF. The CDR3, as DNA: TGTGCCAGCAGCTCTAGCGGGGCCCAAGAGACCCAGTACTTC.

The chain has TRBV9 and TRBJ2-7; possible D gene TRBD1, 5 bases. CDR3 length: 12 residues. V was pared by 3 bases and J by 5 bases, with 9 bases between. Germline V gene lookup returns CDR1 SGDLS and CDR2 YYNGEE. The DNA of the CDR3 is TGTGCCAGCAGCGCCCTAGGGGACGAGCAGTACTTC. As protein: CASSALGDEQYF.

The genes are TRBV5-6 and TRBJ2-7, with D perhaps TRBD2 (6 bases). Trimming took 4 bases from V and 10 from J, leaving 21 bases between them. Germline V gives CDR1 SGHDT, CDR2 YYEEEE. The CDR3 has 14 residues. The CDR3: CASSPEGTFTPQYF. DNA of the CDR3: TGTGCCAGCAGCCCCGAAGGGACTTTCACCCCCCAGTACTTC.

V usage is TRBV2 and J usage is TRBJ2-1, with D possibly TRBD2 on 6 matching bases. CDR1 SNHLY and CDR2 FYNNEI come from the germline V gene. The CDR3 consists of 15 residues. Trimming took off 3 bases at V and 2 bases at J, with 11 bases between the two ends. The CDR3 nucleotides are TGTGCCAGCAGTGATTTCGCGGGAACCTACAATGAGCAGTTCTTC. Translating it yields CASSDFAGTYNEQFF.

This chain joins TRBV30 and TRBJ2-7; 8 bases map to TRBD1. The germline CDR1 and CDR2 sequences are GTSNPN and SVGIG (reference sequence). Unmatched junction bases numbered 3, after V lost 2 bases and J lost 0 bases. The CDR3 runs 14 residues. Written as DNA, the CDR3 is TGTGCCTGGAGTAGGGGACAGGCCTCCTACGAGCAGTACTTC. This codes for CAWSRGQASYEQYF.

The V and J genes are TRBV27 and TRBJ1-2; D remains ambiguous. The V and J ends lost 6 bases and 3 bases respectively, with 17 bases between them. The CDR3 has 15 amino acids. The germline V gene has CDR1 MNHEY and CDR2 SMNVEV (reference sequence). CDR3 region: CASSSFINRDYGYTF. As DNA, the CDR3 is TGTGCCAGCAGCTCCTTCATCAATAGGGACTATGGCTACACCTTC.

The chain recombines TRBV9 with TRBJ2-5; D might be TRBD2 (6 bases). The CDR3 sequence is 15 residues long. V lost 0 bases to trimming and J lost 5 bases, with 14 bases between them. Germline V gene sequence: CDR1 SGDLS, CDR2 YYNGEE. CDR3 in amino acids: CASSVELGDLETQYF. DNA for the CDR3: TGTGCCAGCAGCGTAGAGTTGGGGGACTTGGAGACCCAGTACTTC.

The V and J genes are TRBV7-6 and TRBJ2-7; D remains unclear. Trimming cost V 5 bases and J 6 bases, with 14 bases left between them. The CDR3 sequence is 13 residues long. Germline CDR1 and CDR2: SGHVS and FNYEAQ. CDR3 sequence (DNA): TGTGCCAGCAGCAAGACCCTTATAGGCGAGCAGTACTTC. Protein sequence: CASSKTLIGEQYF.

The CDR3 nucleotides are TGTGCCACGAGGGGGCCAGAGACCCAGTACTTC. It translates to CATRGPETQYF. This sequence joins TRBV15 and TRBJ2-5; TRBD1 agrees at 7 bases. Germline CDR1 LNHNV, CDR2 YYDKDF (reference sequence). V trimming: 9 bases; J trimming: 4 bases; junction bases outside the gene matches: 2. This CDR3 spans 11 amino acids. The full variable domain, in which reference TRBV15 and TRBJ2-5 provide the parts outside the CDR3, is DAMVIQNPRYQVTQFGKPVTLSCSQTLNHNVMYWYQQKSSQAPKLLFHYYDKDFNNEADTPDNFQSRRPNTSFCFLDIRSPGLGDTAMYLCATRGPETQYFGPGTRLLVL.

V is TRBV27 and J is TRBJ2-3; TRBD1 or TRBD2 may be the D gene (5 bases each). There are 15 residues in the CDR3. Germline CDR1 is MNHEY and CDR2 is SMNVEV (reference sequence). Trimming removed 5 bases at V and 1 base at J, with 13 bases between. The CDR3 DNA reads TGTGCCAGCAGTCCACTGATGGGGGGCACAGATACGCAGTATTTT. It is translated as CASSPLMGGTDTQYF.

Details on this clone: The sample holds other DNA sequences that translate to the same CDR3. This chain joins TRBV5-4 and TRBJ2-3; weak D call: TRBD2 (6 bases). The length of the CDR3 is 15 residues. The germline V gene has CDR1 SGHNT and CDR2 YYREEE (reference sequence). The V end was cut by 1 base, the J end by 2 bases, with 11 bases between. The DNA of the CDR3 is TGTGCCAGCAGCTTGTCTGGGGGACTCACAGATACGCAGTATTTT. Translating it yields CASSLSGGLTDTQYF. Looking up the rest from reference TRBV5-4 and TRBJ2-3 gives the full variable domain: ETGVTQSPTHLIKTRGQQVTLRCSSQSGHNTVSWYQQALGQGPQFIFQYYREEENGRGNFPPRFSGLQFPNYSSELNVNALELDDSALYLCASSLSGGLTDTQYFGPGTRLTVL.

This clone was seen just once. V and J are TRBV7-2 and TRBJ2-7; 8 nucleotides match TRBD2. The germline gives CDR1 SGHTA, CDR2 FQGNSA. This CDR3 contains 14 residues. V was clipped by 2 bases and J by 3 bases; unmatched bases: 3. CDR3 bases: TGTGCCAGCAGCTTACAAGCGGGAGACTACGAGCAGTACTTC. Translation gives CASSLQAGDYEQYF. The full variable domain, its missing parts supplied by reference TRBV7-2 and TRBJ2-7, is GAGVSQSPSNKVTEKGKDVELRCDPISGHTALYWYRQSLGQGLEFLIYFQGNSAPDKSGLPSDRFSAERTGGSVSTLTIQRTQQEDSAVYLCASSLQAGDYEQYFGPGTRLTVT.

Written as DNA, the CDR3 is TGTGCCAGTAGTATAGGATCTACCGGCGGGGAGCTGTTTTTT. Protein product: CASSIGSTGGELFF. This chain connects TRBV19 to TRBJ2-2; D gene ambiguous. The germline CDR1 and CDR2 sequences are LNHDA and SQIVND (reference sequence). V lost 1 base to trimming and J lost 7 bases, with 10 bases between them. The CDR3 is 14 amino acids.

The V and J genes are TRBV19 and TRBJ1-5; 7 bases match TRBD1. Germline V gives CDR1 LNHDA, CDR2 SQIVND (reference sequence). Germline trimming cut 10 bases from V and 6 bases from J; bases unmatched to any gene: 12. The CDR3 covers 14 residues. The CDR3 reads CATTQGGLGQPQHF. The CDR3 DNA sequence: TGTGCCACTACTCAGGGGGGACTGGGTCAGCCCCAGCATTTT.

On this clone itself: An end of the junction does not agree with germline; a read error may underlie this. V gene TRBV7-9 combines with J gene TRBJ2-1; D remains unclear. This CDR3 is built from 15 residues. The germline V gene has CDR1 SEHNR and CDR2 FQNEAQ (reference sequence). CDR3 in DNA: TGTGCCAGCAGCTTCATACCTCCCTCCCACAATGAGCAGTTCTTC. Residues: CASSFIPPSHNEQFF.

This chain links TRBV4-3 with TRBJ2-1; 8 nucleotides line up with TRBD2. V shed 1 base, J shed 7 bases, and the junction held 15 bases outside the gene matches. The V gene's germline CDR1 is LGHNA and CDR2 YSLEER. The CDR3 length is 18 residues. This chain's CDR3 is CASSQGGGVLAGANEQFF. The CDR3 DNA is TGCGCCAGCAGCCAAGGAGGTGGGGTTCTAGCGGGTGCAAATGAGCAGTTCTTC.

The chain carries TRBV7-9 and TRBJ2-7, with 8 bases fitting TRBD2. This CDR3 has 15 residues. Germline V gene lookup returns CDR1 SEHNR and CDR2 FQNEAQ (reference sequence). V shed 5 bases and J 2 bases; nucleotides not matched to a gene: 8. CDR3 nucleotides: TGTGCCAGCAGCCCGCGACTAGCGCAACCCTACGAGCAGTACTTC. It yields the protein CASSPRLAQPYEQYF. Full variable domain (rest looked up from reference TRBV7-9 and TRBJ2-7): DTGVSQNPRHKITKRGQNVTFRCDPISEHNRLYWYRQTLGQGPEFLTYFQNEAQLEKSRLLSDRFSAERPKGSFSTLEIQRTEQGDSAMYLCASSPRLAQPYEQYFGPGTRLTVT.

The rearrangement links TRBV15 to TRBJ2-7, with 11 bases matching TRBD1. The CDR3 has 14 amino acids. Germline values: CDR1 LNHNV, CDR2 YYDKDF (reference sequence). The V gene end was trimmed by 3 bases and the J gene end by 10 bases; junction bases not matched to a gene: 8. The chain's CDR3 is CATSRGDRGFDQYF. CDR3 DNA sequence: TGTGCCACCAGCAGGGGGGACAGGGGGTTCGATCAGTACTTC.